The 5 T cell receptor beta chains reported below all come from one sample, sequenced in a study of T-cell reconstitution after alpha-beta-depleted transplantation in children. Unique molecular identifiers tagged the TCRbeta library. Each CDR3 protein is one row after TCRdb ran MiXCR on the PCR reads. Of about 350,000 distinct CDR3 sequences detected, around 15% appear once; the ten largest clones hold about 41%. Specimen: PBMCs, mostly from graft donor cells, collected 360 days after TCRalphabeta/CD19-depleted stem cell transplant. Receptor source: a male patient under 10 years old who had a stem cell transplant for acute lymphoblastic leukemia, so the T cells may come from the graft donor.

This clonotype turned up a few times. This CDR3 is CASSYSGSLAGDNEQFF. In nucleotides, the CDR3 is TGTGCCAGCAGTTACTCGGGGTCACTAGCGGGTGACAATGAGCAGTTCTTC. The chain is built from TRBV6-5 and TRBJ2-1, with TRBD2 matching 9 bases. J was trimmed by 5 bases and V by 0 bases; bases with no gene match: 8. CDR3 size: 17 residues. Germline V lookup: CDR1 MNHEY, CDR2 SVGAGI.

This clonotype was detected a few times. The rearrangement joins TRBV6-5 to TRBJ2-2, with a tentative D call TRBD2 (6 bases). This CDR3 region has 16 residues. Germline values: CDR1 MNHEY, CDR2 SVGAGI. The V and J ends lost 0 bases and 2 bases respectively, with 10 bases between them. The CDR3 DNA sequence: TGTGCCAGCAGTTACTCGGTGGGGACTAACACCGGGGAGCTGTTTTTT. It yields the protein CASSYSVGTNTGELFF.

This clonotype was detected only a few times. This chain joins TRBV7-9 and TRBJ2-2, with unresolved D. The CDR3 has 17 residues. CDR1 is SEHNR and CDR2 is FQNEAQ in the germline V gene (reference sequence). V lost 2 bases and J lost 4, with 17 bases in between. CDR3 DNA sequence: TGTGCCAGCAGCTTAACCCCATTTCCTAGGAGCACCGGGGAGCTGTTTTTT. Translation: CASSLTPFPRSTGELFF.

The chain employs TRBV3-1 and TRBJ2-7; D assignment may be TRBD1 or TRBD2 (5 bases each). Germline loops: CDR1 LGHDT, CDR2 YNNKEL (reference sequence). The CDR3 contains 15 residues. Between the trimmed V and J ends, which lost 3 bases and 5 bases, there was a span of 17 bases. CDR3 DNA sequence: TGTGCCAGCAGCCAGACTCCCGGGACCGTCCACGAGCAGTACTTC. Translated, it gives CASSQTPGTVHEQYF.

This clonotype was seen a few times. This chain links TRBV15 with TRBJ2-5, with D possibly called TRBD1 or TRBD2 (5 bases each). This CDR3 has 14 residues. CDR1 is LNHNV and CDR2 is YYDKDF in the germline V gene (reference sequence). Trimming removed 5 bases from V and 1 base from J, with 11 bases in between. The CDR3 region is CATSVGTAQETQYF. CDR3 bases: TGTGCCACCAGCGTGGGGACGGCCCAAGAGACCCAGTACTTC.